Presented here are 32 T cell receptor beta chains from one specimen sequenced in a study of OX40 agonist ivuxolimab in advanced cancers. Sequencing was performed with immunoSEQ multiplex PCR; in TCRdb, only in-frame clones are kept and a portion is missing. The table lists around 62,000 clones, more than 65% of them singletons. The sequencing used CD4+ or CD8+ T cells sorted from blood, collected in a trial of the OX40 agonist ivuxolimab. These receptors originate from an adult with an advanced solid tumor such as melanoma, head and neck, liver or kidney cancer.

The chain combines TRBV28 with TRBJ1-1, with no clear D. The CDR3 length is 12 residues. V was shortened by 3 bases and J by 12 bases, with 14 bases between the two germline ends. Germline CDR1 and CDR2: MDHEN and SYDVKM. CDR3 DNA sequence: TGTGCCAGCAGTTTTGGGAAGGGTCGATCTTTCTTT. Protein sequence: CASSFGKGRSFF.

This rearrangement joins TRBV2 to TRBJ2-6; 10 bases are shared with TRBD1. The trim removed 10 bases at V and 2 bases at J, leaving 17 bases unmatched. Germline CDR1 SNHLY, CDR2 FYNNEI. This CDR3 comprises 19 residues. CDR3 in amino acids: CAITGTGEFWGAGANVLTF. CDR3 nucleotides: TGTGCCATTACCGGGACAGGGGAATTTTGGGGGGCTGGGGCCAACGTCCTGACTTTC.

This clone was detected a few times. This chain uses TRBV7-8 with TRBJ2-7; 9 positions agree with TRBD1. Germline V gene data show CDR1 as SGHVS and CDR2 as FQNEAQ. This CDR3 has 13 residues. V trimming: 5 bases; J trimming: 7 bases; junction bases outside the gene matches: 6. CDR3: CASSRGQGWEQYF. The CDR3 region has the DNA TGTGCCAGCAGCCGGGGACAGGGCTGGGAGCAGTACTTC.

The rearrangement links TRBV6-1 to TRBJ2-1; TRBD1 is a possible D gene (7 bases). The CDR3 contains 14 residues. Trimming took 8 bases from V and 0 from J, leaving 11 bases between them. Germline CDR1 MNHNS, CDR2 SASEGT. DNA of the CDR3: TGTGCCAGCGGCGGGACAGCCTCCTACAATGAGCAGTTCTTC. This encodes CASGGTASYNEQFF.

The chain employs TRBV11-2 and TRBJ2-6; 8 bases line up with TRBD1. The CDR3 is 19 residues long. V was clipped by 2 bases and J by 0 bases; unmatched bases: 9. Looked up from germline, CDR1 is SGHAT and CDR2 is FQNNGV. The DNA of the CDR3 is TGTGCCAGCAGCTTAATGGGGGGACAGGTATTCTCTGGGGCCAACGTCCTGACTTTC. Translating gives CASSLMGGQVFSGANVLTF.

The genes are TRBV29-1 and TRBJ2-2, with D unresolved. From germline, CDR1 is SQVTM and CDR2 ANQGSEA. V shed 4 bases and J shed 4 bases, with 10 bases lying between them. There are 13 residues in the CDR3. The CDR3 nucleotides are TGCAGCGTTGGACACCTGCGCACCGGGGAGCTGTTTTTT. This sequence encodes CSVGHLRTGELFF.

V usage is TRBV6-1 and J usage is TRBJ1-1; D call uncertain. V lost 6 bases and J lost 7, with 15 bases in between. The CDR3 is 13 residues long. From germline, CDR1 is MNHNS and CDR2 SASEGT. The CDR3, as DNA: TGTGCCAGCAGCGCATCACCGGAACTTGAAGCTTTCTTT. This codes for CASSASPELEAFF.

The chain joins TRBV19 to TRBJ1-1; 8 bases map to TRBD1. The CDR3 is 15 amino acids. Per germline, CDR1 LNHDA and CDR2 SQIVND (reference sequence). The junction had 9 bases not matched to a gene; V was cut back by 7 bases and J by 2 bases. CDR3 in DNA: TGTGCCAGTACTCCGACAGGGGCAATAAACACTGAAGCTTTCTTT. Translation gives CASTPTGAINTEAFF.

This sequence joins TRBV5-1 and TRBJ2-2; D is perhaps TRBD1 (6 bases). The germline CDR1 and CDR2 sequences are SGHRS and YFSETQ. V was clipped by 0 bases and J by 5 bases, with 11 bases between them. This CDR3 comprises 15 residues. The CDR3 here is CASSLEGQGTGELFF. CDR3 coding DNA: TGCGCCAGCAGCTTGGAAGGTCAGGGGACCGGGGAGCTGTTTTTT. Supplemented by reference TRBV5-1 and TRBJ2-2, the full variable domain reads KAGVTQTPRYLIKTRGQQVTLSCSPISGHRSVSWYQQTPGQGLQFLFEYFSETQRNKGNFPGRFSGRQFSNSRSEMNVSTLELGDSALYLCASSLEGQGTGELFFGEGSRLTVL.

This chain joins TRBV7-8 and TRBJ2-2; 8 bases are a match to TRBD1. Germline lookup yields CDR1 SGHVS and CDR2 FQNEAQ. The CDR3 spans 16 residues. After removal of 4 bases from V and 5 bases from J, the junction contained 9 bases not matched to a gene. The CDR3 protein is CASSSRTGRSTGELFF. The CDR3 DNA sequence: TGTGCCAGCAGCTCTAGGACAGGGCGAAGTACCGGGGAGCTGTTTTTT. The variable domain in full, completed from reference TRBV7-8 and TRBJ2-2, reads GAGVSQSPRYKVAKRGQDVALRCDPISGHVSLFWYQQALGQGPEFLTYFQNEAQLDKSGLPSDRFFAERPEGSVSTLKIQRTQQEDSAVYLCASSSRTGRSTGELFFGEGSRLTVL.

This clone turned up a few times. The CDR3 reads CASRARTGDSSPLHF. DNA for the CDR3: TGCGCCAGCAGGGCTAGGACAGGGGATAGCTCACCCCTCCACTTT. V gene TRBV5-1 combines with J gene TRBJ1-6, with TRBD1 matching 9 bases. The CDR3 length is 15 residues. CDR1 is SGHRS and CDR2 is YFSETQ in the germline V gene. Germline trimming cut 5 bases from V and 10 bases from J; bases unmatched to any gene: 10. Based on the CDR3 plus reference TRBV5-1 and TRBJ1-6, the full variable domain is KAGVTQTPRYLIKTRGQQVTLSCSPISGHRSVSWYQQTPGQGLQFLFEYFSETQRNKGNFPGRFSGRQFSNSRSEMNVSTLELGDSALYLCASRARTGDSSPLHFGNGTRLTVT.

A few counts support this clone. This chain joins TRBV7-2 and TRBJ1-3; D not resolved. CDR3 length: 15 amino acids. V was cut by 1 base and J by 2 bases, with 9 bases left in between. The germline CDR1 and CDR2 sequences are SGHTA and FQGNSA. The CDR3 DNA sequence: TGTGCCAGCAGCTTAGGAGGTGGTACTGGAAACACCATATATTTT. This gives the protein CASSLGGGTGNTIYF.

J is TRBJ2-3 and V is TRBV7-8; D is undetermined. Germline V lookup: CDR1 SGHVS, CDR2 FQNEAQ. The CDR3 totals 12 residues. The ends were cut back, 5 bases at V and 11 bases at J, with 14 bases in the middle. The CDR3 DNA is TGTGCCAGCAGCCCAGACCCCCGAATGCAGTATTTT. This gives the protein CASSPDPRMQYF. Full variable domain (outside the CDR3, taken from reference TRBV7-8 and TRBJ2-3): GAGVSQSPRYKVAKRGQDVALRCDPISGHVSLFWYQQALGQGPEFLTYFQNEAQLDKSGLPSDRFFAERPEGSVSTLKIQRTQQEDSAVYLCASSPDPRMQYFGPGTRLTVL.

This clone has a handful of counts. The V and J genes are TRBV5-4 and TRBJ2-2; the match to TRBD2 covers 8 bases. Losses at the gene ends were 4 bases for V and 6 bases for J; bases not matched to a gene: 8. There are 15 residues in the CDR3. Germline assignment: CDR1 SGHNT and CDR2 YYREEE (reference sequence). CDR3 sequence reads: CASSTGGFGPGELFF. CDR3 coding DNA: TGTGCCAGCAGCACGGGGGGGTTTGGTCCCGGGGAGCTGTTTTTT. The entire variable domain, with the rest obtained from reference TRBV5-4 and TRBJ2-2, is as follows: ETGVTQSPTHLIKTRGQQVTLRCSSQSGHNTVSWYQQALGQGPQFIFQYYREEENGRGNFPPRFSGLQFPNYSSELNVNALELDDSALYLCASSTGGFGPGELFFGEGSRLTVL.

The chain links TRBV6-1 to TRBJ1-1; no reliable D call. The germline V gene encodes CDR1 MNHNS and CDR2 SASEGT. Trimming cost V 0 bases and J 8 bases, with 7 bases left between them. This CDR3 region has 12 residues. The CDR3 loop reads CASSEAQIEAFF. Written as DNA, the CDR3 is TGTGCCAGCAGTGAAGCCCAGATAGAAGCTTTCTTT.

The rearrangement joins TRBV5-5 to TRBJ2-6; D is unresolved. V lost 1 base to trimming and J lost 0 bases, with 5 bases between them. In germline, CDR1 is SGHKS, CDR2 YYEKEE (reference sequence). CDR3 length: 15 residues. The CDR3 DNA is TGTGCCAGCAGCTTGCCGCGCTCTGGGGCCAACGTCCTGACTTTC. Amino acids: CASSLPRSGANVLTF.

This chain links TRBV14 with TRBJ2-5, with D possibly TRBD2 on 6 matching bases. This CDR3 region has 15 residues. Germline assignment: CDR1 SGHDN and CDR2 FVKESK. V lost 2 bases and J 7 bases, leaving 17 bases between the germline ends. The CDR3: CASSQQATVGGTQYF. In DNA, the CDR3 is TGTGCCAGCAGCCAACAGGCTACCGTCGGGGGGACCCAGTACTTC.

V is TRBV7-9 and J is TRBJ2-5, with no clear D. The CDR3 is 14 amino acids. Germline assignment: CDR1 SEHNR and CDR2 FQNEAQ (reference sequence). Trimming removed 1 base from V and 11 bases from J, with 17 bases in between. The CDR3 region is CASSLDGGTLQQYF. CDR3 DNA: TGTGCCAGCAGCTTAGATGGCGGCACTCTACAGCAGTACTTC.

The CDR3 sequence: CASSGRSATTGNTIYF. CDR3 sequence (DNA): TGTGCCAGCAGTGGGAGGTCAGCAACGACTGGAAACACCATATATTTT. This rearrangement joins TRBV6-1 to TRBJ1-3; D not resolved. The V end was cut by 4 bases, the J end by 2 bases, with 15 bases between. The CDR3 consists of 16 residues. From germline, CDR1 is MNHNS and CDR2 SASEGT.

The chain recombines TRBV2 with TRBJ2-3; D assignment may be TRBD1 or TRBD2 (8 bases each). Trimming stripped 4 bases from V and 4 bases from J, with 18 bases between. The germline CDR1 and CDR2 sequences are SNHLY and FYNNEI. The CDR3 has 16 amino acids. This CDR3 is CASSVRDRREADTQYF. As DNA, the CDR3 is TGTGCCAGCAGTGTACGGGACAGGCGGGAGGCAGATACGCAGTATTTT. The full variable domain, with the rest looked up from reference TRBV2 and TRBJ2-3, is EPEVTQTPSHQVTQMGQEVILRCVPISNHLYFYWYRQILGQKVEFLVSFYNNEISEKSEIFDDQFSVERPDGSNFTLKIRSTKLEDSAMYFCASSVRDRREADTQYFGPGTRLTVL.

This CDR3 reads CASSLLAARSPLHF. The CDR3 nucleotides read TGTGCCAGCAGCTTATTGGCAGCTAGGTCACCCCTCCACTTT. The genes are TRBV7-6 and TRBJ1-6; D unresolved. The CDR3 is 14 amino acids. Germline values: CDR1 SGHVS, CDR2 FNYEAQ. The ends were cut back, 2 bases at V and 10 bases at J, with 12 bases in the middle.

A single count supports this clone. The gene calls are TRBV5-4 and TRBJ1-1; 8 positions match TRBD1. V lost 3 bases and J lost 0; bases outside the gene matches: 4. The CDR3 is made up of 15 amino acids. Germline V gives CDR1 SGHNT, CDR2 YYREEE (reference sequence). The chain's CDR3 is CASSSRTGLNTEAFF. CDR3 DNA sequence: TGTGCCAGCAGCTCACGGACAGGGCTGAACACTGAAGCTTTCTTT.

V gene TRBV19 combines with J gene TRBJ1-6; TRBD1 agrees at 7 bases. Germline V gene sequence: CDR1 LNHDA, CDR2 SQIVND (reference sequence). The CDR3 consists of 12 residues. Trimming cost V 7 bases and J 10 bases; bases outside gene matches: 4. CDR3 DNA: TGTGCCAGTATACAACAGGGGTCACCCCTCCACTTT. It yields the protein CASIQQGSPLHF.

This clone came up once. The chain employs TRBV5-1 and TRBJ2-1; 7 bases fit TRBD2. V lost 0 bases, J lost 6 bases, and 9 bases stayed unmatched. CDR3 size: 16 residues. CDR1 and CDR2 (germline): SGHRS, YFSETQ. The chain's CDR3 is CASSLAGRTSINEQFF. The CDR3 DNA reads TGCGCCAGCAGCTTGGCCGGGAGGACATCCATCAATGAGCAGTTCTTC.

The chain uses TRBV5-1 and TRBJ1-1, with D perhaps matching TRBD1 (6 bases). The V and J ends lost 2 bases and 5 bases respectively, with 10 bases between them. CDR3 length: 13 residues. Germline V gene data show CDR1 as SGHRS and CDR2 as YFSETQ. The CDR3, as DNA: TGCGCCAGCAGCTTTACAGGGAGAACTGAAGCTTTCTTT. It encodes CASSFTGRTEAFF. The whole variable domain, remainder taken from reference TRBV5-1 and TRBJ1-1, is KAGVTQTPRYLIKTRGQQVTLSCSPISGHRSVSWYQQTPGQGLQFLFEYFSETQRNKGNFPGRFSGRQFSNSRSEMNVSTLELGDSALYLCASSFTGRTEAFFGQGTRLTVV.

CDR3 sequence reads: CAISARTSGGPSSYNEQFF. CDR3 nucleotide sequence: TGTGCCATCAGTGCACGGACTAGCGGGGGGCCAAGCTCCTACAATGAGCAGTTCTTC. The V call is TRBV10-3, the J call TRBJ2-1; TRBD2 agrees at 14 bases. Trimming took 4 bases from V and 0 from J; bases not matched to a gene: 8. Germline V gene sequence: CDR1 ENHRY, CDR2 SYGVKD. The CDR3 extends over 19 amino acids.

The gene calls are TRBV6-1 and TRBJ1-2; D gene uncertain. Germline V lookup: CDR1 MNHNS, CDR2 SASEGT. The CDR3 contains 14 residues. The V end lost 10 bases, the J end lost 4 bases, and 19 bases lay between the germline ends. As DNA, the CDR3 is TGTGCCATCCTTCCTCCAGGACGGTTCTATGGCTACACCTTC. Amino acid sequence: CAILPPGRFYGYTF.

The chain couples TRBV2 to TRBJ1-1; 8 bases are shared with TRBD1. V lost 7 bases to trimming and J lost 4 bases; unmatched junction nucleotides: 5. CDR1 SNHLY and CDR2 FYNNEI come from the germline V gene. The CDR3 has 13 amino acids. CDR3 loop: CASTRGPSTEAFF. CDR3 coding DNA: TGTGCCAGCACCAGGGGGCCCAGCACTGAAGCTTTCTTT.

J is TRBJ2-7 and V is TRBV7-9; the D is unclear. The CDR3 totals 13 residues. Germline CDR1 reads SEHNR; CDR2 reads FQNEAQ (reference sequence). Trimming shortened V by 9 bases and J by 1 base, and 13 bases separated the two germline ends. CDR3 DNA sequence: TGTGCCAGTTCGGGTAGGGAATCCTACGAGCAGTACTTC. It specifies CASSGRESYEQYF. The variable domain in full, completed from reference TRBV7-9 and TRBJ2-7, reads DTGVSQNPRHKITKRGQNVTFRCDPISEHNRLYWYRQTLGQGPEFLTYFQNEAQLEKSRLLSDRFSAERPKGSFSTLEIQRTEQGDSAMYLCASSGRESYEQYFGPGTRLTVT.

The rearrangement joins TRBV9 to TRBJ1-5, with TRBD1 matching over 8 bases. Germline CDR1 and CDR2: SGDLS and YYNGEE. The V segment lost 5 bases and the J segment 5 bases; nucleotides outside the gene matches: 12. The CDR3 is 16 residues long. The DNA of the CDR3 is TGTGCCAGCAGTCCCCATCCCCAGGGGGCCGATCAGCCCCAGCATTTT. Its translation: CASSPHPQGADQPQHF.

This clone was seen more than once but under ten times. This chain connects TRBV21-1 to TRBJ2-4; the listed D gene, TRBD1, was not tested against the DNA. TRBV21-1 is assigned pseudogene status. This CDR3 contains 13 residues. The CDR3 here is CASSKDRKNIQYF. CDR3 nucleotide sequence: TGTGCCAGCAGCAAAGACAGGAAGAACATTCAGTACTTC.

The chain carries TRBV18 and TRBJ1-4; the D gene is possibly TRBD1 (5 bases). The V and J ends lost 4 bases and 8 bases respectively, with 11 bases between them. Germline CDR1 and CDR2: KGHSH and LQKENI. This CDR3 spans 13 amino acids. CDR3 protein: CASSRDRQEKLFF. The DNA of the CDR3 is TGTGCCAGCTCACGGGACCGACAAGAAAAACTGTTTTTT.